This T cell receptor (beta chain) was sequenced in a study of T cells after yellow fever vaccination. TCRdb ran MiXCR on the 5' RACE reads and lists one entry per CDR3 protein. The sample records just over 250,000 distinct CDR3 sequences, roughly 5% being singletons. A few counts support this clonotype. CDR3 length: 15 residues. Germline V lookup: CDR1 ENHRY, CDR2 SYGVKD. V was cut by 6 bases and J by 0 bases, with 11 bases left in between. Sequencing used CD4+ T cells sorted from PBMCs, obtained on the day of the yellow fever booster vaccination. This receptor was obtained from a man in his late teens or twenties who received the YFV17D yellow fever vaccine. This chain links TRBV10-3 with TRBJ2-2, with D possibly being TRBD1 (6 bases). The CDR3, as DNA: TGTGCCATCAGCCGAGAGGGGGCGAACACCGGGGAGCTGTTTTTT. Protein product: CAISREGANTGELFF.